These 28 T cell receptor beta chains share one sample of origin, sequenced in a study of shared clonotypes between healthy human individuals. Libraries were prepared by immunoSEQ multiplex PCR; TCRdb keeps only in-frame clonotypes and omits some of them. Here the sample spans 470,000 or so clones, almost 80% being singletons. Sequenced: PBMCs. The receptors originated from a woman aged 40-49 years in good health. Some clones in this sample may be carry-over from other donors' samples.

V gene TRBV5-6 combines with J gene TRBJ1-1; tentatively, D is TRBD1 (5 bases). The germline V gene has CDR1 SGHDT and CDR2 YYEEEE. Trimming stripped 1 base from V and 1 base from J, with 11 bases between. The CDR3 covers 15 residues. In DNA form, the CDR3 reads TGTGCCAGCAGCTTGTGGGGGGTAGAGAACACTGAAGCTTTCTTT. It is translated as CASSLWGVENTEAFF.

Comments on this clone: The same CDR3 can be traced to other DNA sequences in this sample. In nucleotides, the CDR3 is TGTGCCTGGAGGGACAGAGTCTCCTACGAGCAGTACTTC. Protein: CAWRDRVSYEQYF. The gene calls are TRBV30 and TRBJ2-7, with D maybe TRBD1 (6 bases). With 3 bases removed from V and 0 bases from J, the gap between germline ends came to 9 bases. Germline CDR1 is GTSNPN and CDR2 is SVGIG (reference sequence). The CDR3 runs 13 residues.

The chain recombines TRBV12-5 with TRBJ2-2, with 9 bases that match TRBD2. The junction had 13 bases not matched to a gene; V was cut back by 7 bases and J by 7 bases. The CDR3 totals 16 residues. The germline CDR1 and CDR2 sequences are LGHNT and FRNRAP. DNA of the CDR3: TGTGCTAGTGAGGGGATAGCGGGAGCTATCGGCGGGGAGCTGTTTTTT. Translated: CASEGIAGAIGGELFF.

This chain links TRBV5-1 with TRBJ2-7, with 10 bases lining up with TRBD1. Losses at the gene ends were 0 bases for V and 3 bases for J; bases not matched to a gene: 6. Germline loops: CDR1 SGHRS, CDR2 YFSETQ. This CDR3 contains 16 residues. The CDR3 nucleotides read TGCGCCAGCAGCTTGGGGACAGGGGGATGGAGCTACGAGCAGTACTTC. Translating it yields CASSLGTGGWSYEQYF.

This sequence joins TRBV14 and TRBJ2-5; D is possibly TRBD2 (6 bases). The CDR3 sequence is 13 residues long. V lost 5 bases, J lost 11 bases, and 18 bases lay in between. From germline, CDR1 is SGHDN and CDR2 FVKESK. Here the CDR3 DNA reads TGTGCCAGCAGCTATTACCGGGACTCAGTTCAGTACTTC. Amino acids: CASSYYRDSVQYF.

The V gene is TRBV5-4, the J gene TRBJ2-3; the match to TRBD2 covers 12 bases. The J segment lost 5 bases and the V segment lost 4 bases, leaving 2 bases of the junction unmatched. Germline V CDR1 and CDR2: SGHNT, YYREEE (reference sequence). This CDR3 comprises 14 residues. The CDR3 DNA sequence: TGTGCCAGCAGCCAGGGACTAGCGGGAGATACGCAGTATTTT. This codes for CASSQGLAGDTQYF. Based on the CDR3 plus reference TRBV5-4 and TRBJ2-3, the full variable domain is ETGVTQSPTHLIKTRGQQVTLRCSSQSGHNTVSWYQQALGQGPQFIFQYYREEENGRGNFPPRFSGLQFPNYSSELNVNALELDDSALYLCASSQGLAGDTQYFGPGTRLTVL.

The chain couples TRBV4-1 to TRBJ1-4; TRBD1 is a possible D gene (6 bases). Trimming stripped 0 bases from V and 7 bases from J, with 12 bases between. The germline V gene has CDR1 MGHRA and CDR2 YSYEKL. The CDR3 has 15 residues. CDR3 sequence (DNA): TGCGCCAGCAGCCAAGAAGGGGGAGGTGGTGAAAAACTGTTTTTT. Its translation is CASSQEGGGGEKLFF.

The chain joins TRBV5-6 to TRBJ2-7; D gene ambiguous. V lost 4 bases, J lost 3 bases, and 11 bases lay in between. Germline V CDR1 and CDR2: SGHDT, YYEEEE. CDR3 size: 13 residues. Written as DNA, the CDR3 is TGTGCCAGCAGCACCCAGGCGATCTACGAGCAGTACTTC. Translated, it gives CASSTQAIYEQYF.

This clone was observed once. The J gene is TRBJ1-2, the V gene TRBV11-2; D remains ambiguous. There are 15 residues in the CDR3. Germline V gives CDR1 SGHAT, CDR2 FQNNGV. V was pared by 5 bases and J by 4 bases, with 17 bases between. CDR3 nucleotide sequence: TGTGCCAGCAGCCTAGGACTGAGCACAACCTATGGCTACACCTTC. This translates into CASSLGLSTTYGYTF.

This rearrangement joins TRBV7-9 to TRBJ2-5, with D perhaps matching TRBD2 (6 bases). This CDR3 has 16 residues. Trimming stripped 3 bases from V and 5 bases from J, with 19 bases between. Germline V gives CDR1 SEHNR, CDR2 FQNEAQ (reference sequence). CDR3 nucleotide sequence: TGTGCCAGCAGCTTGGCCCGAGCCGGGAGAGGGGAGACCCAGTACTTC. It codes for CASSLARAGRGETQYF. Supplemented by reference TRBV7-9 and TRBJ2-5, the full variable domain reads DTGVSQNPRHKITKRGQNVTFRCDPISEHNRLYWYRQTLGQGPEFLTYFQNEAQLEKSRLLSDRFSAERPKGSFSTLEIQRTEQGDSAMYLCASSLARAGRGETQYFGPGTRLLVL.

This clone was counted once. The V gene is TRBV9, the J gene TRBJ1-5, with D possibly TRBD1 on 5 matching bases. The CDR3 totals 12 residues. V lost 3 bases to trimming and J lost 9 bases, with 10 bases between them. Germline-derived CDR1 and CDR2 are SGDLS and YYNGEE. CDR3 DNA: TGTGCCAGCAGCGGCGAGAGGGGGCCCCAGCATTTT. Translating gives CASSGERGPQHF.

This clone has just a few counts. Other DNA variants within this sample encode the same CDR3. The CDR3, as DNA: TGCGCCAGCAGCTTGGGAGAGAACACTGAAGCTTTCTTT. It codes for CASSLGENTEAFF. The chain uses TRBV5-1 and TRBJ1-1; D call uncertain. The CDR3 spans 13 residues. The germline V and J ends were trimmed by 0 bases and 1 base, with 4 bases remaining between them. CDR1 is SGHRS, CDR2 YFSETQ, per germline.

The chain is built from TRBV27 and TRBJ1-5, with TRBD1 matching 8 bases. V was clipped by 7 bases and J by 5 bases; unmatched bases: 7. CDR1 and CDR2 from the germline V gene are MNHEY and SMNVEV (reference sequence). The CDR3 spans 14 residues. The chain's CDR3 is CASNFGQGDQPQHF. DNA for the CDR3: TGTGCCAGCAATTTCGGACAGGGTGATCAGCCCCAGCATTTT.

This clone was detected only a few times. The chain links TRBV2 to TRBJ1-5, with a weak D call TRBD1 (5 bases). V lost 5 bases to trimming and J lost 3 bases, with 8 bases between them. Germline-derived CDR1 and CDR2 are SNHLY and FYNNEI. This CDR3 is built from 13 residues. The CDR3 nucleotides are TGTGCCAGCAGTTCCGGGACCAATCAGCCCCAGCATTTT. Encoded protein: CASSSGTNQPQHF.

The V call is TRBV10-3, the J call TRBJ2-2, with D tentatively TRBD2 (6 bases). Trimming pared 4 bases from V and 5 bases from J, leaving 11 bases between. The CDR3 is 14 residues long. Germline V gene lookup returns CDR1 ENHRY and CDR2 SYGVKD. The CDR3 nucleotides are TGTGCCATCAGTGGAGGGAGGTGGACCGGGGAGCTGTTTTTT. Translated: CAISGGRWTGELFF.

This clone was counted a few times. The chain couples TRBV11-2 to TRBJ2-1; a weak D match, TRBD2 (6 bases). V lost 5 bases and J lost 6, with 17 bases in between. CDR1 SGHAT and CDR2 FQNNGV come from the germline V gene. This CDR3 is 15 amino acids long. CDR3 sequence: CASSDETAAGNEQFF. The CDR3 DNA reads TGTGCCAGCAGCGATGAAACAGCAGCGGGCAATGAGCAGTTCTTC.

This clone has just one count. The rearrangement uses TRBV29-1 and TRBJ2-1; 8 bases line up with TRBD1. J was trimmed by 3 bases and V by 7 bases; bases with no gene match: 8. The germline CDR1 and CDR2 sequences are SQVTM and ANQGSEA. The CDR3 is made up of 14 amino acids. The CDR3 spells CSARPGQDYNEQFF. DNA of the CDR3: TGCAGCGCACGGCCGGGACAGGACTACAATGAGCAGTTCTTC.

CDR3 protein: CASSLRGGGSGANVLTF. The CDR3 DNA is TGTGCCAGCAGCTTGCGGGGTGGGGGTTCTGGGGCCAACGTCCTGACTTTC. V is TRBV7-8 and J is TRBJ2-6; a possible D gene is TRBD2 (6 bases). Trimming shortened V by 3 bases and J by 1 base, and 13 bases separated the two germline ends. Germline V gives CDR1 SGHVS, CDR2 FQNEAQ. The CDR3 has 17 residues. Supplemented by reference TRBV7-8 and TRBJ2-6, the full variable domain reads GAGVSQSPRYKVAKRGQDVALRCDPISGHVSLFWYQQALGQGPEFLTYFQNEAQLDKSGLPSDRFFAERPEGSVSTLKIQRTQQEDSAVYLCASSLRGGGSGANVLTFGAGSRLTVL.

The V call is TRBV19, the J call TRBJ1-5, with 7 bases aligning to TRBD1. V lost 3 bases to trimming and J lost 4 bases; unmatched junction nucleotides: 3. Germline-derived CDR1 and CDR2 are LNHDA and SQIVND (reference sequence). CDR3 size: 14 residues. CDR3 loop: CASSMDRRNQPQHF. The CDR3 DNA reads TGTGCCAGTAGTATGGACAGGCGTAATCAGCCCCAGCATTTT. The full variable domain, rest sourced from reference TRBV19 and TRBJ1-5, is DGGITQSPKYLFRKEGQNVTLSCEQNLNHDAMYWYRQDPGQGLRLIYYSQIVNDFQKGDIAEGYSVSREKKESFPLTVTSAQKNPTAFYLCASSMDRRNQPQHFGDGTRLSIL.

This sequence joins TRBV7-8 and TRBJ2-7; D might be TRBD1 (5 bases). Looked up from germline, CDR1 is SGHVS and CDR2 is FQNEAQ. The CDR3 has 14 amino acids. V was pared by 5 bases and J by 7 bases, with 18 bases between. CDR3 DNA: TGTGCCAGCAGCCCCCGCTCAGCCCCAGGGGAGCAGTACTTC. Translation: CASSPRSAPGEQYF.

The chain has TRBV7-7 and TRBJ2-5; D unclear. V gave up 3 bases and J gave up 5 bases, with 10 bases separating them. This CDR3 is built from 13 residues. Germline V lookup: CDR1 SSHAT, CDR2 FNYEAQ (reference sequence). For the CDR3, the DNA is TGTGCCAGCAGCTTGACGATTTGGGAGACCCAGTACTTC. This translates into CASSLTIWETQYF.

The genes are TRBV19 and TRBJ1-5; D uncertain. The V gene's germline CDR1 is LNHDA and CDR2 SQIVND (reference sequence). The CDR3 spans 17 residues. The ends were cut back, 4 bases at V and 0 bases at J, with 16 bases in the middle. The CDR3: CASSTDAGYHSNQPQHF. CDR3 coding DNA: TGTGCCAGTAGTACGGACGCAGGATACCATAGCAATCAGCCCCAGCATTTT.

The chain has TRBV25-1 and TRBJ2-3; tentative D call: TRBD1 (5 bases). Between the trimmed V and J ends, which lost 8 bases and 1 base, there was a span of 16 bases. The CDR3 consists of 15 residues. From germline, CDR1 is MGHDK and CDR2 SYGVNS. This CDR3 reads CASSSPGSGTDTQYF. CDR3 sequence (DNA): TGTGCCAGCTCCAGCCCAGGGTCGGGCACAGATACGCAGTATTTT.

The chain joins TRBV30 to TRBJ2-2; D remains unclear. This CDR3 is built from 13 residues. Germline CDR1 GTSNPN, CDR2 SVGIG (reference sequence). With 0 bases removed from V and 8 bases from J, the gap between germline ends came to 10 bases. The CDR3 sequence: CAWSVRVSGELFF. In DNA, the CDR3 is TGTGCCTGGAGTGTAAGGGTCAGTGGGGAGCTGTTTTTT.

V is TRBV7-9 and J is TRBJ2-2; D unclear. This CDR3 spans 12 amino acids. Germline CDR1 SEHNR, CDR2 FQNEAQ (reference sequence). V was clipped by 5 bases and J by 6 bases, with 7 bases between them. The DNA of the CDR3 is TGTGCCAGCAGCCTACTTTCCGGGGAGCTGTTTTTT. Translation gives CASSLLSGELFF. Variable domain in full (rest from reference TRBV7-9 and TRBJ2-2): DTGVSQNPRHKITKRGQNVTFRCDPISEHNRLYWYRQTLGQGPEFLTYFQNEAQLEKSRLLSDRFSAERPKGSFSTLEIQRTEQGDSAMYLCASSLLSGELFFGEGSRLTVL.

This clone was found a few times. CDR3 amino acids: CASSLGQGGSGANVLTF. The CDR3 nucleotides read TGTGCCAGTAGTTTAGGACAGGGGGGCTCTGGGGCCAACGTCCTGACTTTC. This chain uses TRBV19 with TRBJ2-6, with TRBD1 identical over 10 bases. V gave up 5 bases and J gave up 0 bases; unmatched junction bases: 4. Germline-derived CDR1 and CDR2 are LNHDA and SQIVND (reference sequence). The CDR3 covers 17 residues.

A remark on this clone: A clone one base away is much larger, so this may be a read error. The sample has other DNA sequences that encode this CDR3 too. DNA for the CDR3: TGTGCCTGGAGTGGAGGGACCTACGAGCAGTACTTC. Translating it yields CAWSGGTYEQYF. This chain links TRBV30 with TRBJ2-7, with D maybe TRBD2 (5 bases). The germline V gene encodes CDR1 GTSNPN and CDR2 SVGIG (reference sequence). V gave up 1 base and J gave up 2 bases, with 6 bases separating them. There are 12 residues in the CDR3.

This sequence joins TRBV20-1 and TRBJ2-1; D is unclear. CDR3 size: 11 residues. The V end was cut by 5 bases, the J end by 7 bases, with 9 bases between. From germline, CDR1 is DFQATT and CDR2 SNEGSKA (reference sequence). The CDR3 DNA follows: TGCAGTGCTGGAAGTGGGAATGAGCAGTTCTTC. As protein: CSAGSGNEQFF.